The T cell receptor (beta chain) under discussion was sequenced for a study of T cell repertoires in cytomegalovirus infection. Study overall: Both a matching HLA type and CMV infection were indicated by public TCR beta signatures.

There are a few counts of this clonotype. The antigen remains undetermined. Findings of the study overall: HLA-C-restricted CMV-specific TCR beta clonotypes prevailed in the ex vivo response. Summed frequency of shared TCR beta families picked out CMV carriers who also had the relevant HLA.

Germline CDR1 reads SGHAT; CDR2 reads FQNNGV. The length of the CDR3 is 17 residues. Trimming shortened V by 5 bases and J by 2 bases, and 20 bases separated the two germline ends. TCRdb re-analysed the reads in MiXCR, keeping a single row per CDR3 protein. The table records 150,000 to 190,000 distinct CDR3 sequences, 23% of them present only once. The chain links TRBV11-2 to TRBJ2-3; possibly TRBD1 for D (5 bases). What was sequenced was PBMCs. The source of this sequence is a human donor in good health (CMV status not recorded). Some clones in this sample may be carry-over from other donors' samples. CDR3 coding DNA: TGTGCCAGCAGCCTCGCCCCGCAGGGATCACCCACAGATACGCAGTATTTT. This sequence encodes CASSLAPQGSPTDTQYF.